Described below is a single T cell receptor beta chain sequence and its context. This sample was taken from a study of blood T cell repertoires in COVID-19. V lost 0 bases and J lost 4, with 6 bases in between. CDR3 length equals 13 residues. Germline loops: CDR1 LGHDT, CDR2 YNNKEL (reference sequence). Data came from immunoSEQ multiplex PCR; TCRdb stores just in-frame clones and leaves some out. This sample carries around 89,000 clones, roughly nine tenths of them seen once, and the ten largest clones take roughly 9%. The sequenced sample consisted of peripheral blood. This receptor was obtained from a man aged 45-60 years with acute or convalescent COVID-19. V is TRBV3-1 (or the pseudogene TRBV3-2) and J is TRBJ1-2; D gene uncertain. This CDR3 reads CASSQDTSYGYTF. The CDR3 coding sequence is TGTGCCAGCAGCCAAGATACCAGCTATGGCTACACCTTC.